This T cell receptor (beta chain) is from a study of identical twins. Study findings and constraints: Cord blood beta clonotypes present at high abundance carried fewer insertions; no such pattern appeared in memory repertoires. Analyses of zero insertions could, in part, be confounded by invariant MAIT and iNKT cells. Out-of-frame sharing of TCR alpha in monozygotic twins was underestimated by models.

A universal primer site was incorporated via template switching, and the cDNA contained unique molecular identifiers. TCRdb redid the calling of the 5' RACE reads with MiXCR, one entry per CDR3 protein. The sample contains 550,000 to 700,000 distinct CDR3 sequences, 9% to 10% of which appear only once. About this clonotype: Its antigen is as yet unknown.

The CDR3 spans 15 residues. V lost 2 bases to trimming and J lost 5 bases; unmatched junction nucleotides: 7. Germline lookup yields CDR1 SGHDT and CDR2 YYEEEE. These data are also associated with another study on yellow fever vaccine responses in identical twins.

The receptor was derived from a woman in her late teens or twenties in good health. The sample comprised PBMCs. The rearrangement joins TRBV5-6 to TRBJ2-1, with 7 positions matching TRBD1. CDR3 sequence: CASSFLGGAHNEQFF. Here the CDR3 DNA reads TGTGCCAGCAGCTTCTTAGGGGGCGCCCACAATGAGCAGTTCTTC.